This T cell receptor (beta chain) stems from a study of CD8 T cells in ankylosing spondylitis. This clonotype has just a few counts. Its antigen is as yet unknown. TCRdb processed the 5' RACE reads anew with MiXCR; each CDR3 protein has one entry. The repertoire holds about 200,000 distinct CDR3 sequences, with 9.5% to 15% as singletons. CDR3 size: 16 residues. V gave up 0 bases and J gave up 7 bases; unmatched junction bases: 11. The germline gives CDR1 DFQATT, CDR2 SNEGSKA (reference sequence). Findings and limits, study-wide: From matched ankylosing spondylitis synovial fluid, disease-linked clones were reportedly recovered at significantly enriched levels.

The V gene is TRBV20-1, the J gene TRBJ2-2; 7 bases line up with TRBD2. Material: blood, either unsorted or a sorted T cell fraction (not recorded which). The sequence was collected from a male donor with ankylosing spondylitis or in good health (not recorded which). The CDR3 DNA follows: TGCAGTGCTAGAGATCGGGAGGATTTTATTGGCGGGGAGCTGTTTTTT. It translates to CSARDREDFIGGELFF.